These T cell receptor beta chains were read from a single sample in a study of cytomegalovirus exposure and HLA in healthy donors. Assay used: immunoSEQ multiplex PCR; TCRdb lists only in-frame clones, some missing. The table lists some 91,000 clones, 64% of them singletons. The sample consisted of PBMCs. Source of these receptors: a human donor in good health. Each CDR3 is given with its conserved first and last residue. A D gene is named only where the DNA matches it firmly. Clone size is stated in some rows and not others, as once, few, many or a class when expanded.

V gene	J gene	clone size	D gene	CDR3 DNA	CDR3 protein
TRBV18	TRBJ1-3	once	TRBD1	TGTGCCAGCTCACCACCGACAGGGTCTGGAAACACCATATATTTT	CASSPPTGSGNTIYF
TRBV2	TRBJ1-5	NA	TRBD1	TGTGCCACCGCCGGGACAGAGCTCGGCCCCCAGCATTTT	CATAGTELGPQHF
TRBV19	TRBJ1-5	NA	NA	TGTGCCAGTAGTCCCTCCCAGGGTCAGGGTCAGCCCCAGCATTTT	CASSPSQGQGQPQHF
TRBV4-3	TRBJ2-5	once	TRBD2	TGCGCCAGCAGCCAAGTTGGCACGCGGGGGGGCGAAGAGACCCAGTACTTC	CASSQVGTRGGEETQYF
TRBV7-7	TRBJ2-5	NA	TRBD1	TGTGCTAGCACCATATTCCAGGGGGCGGGAGAGACCCAGTACTTC	CASTIFQGAGETQYF
TRBV18	TRBJ2-4	once	NA	TGTGCCAGCTCACCAAAGGACAGCTTAGCCAAAAACATTCAGTACTTC	CASSPKDSLAKNIQYF
TRBV14	TRBJ1-3	NA	NA	TGTGCCAGCAGCCAGGGGCAAGGAAACACCATATATTTT	CASSQGQGNTIYF
TRBV7-2	TRBJ2-7	NA	TRBD1	TGTGCCAGCAGCTACTCGACAGGGGACCCCTACGAGCAGTACTTC	CASSYSTGDPYEQYF
TRBV5-1	TRBJ1-6	medium-sized	NA	TGCGCCAGCAGCTTCAGGGGAGATAATTCACCCCTCCACTTT	CASSFRGDNSPLHF
TRBV25-1	TRBJ2-3	NA	TRBD1	TGTGCCAGCAGTGCCGGGACAGGGGGCGCCACAGATACGCAGTATTTT	CASSAGTGGATDTQYF
TRBV19	TRBJ2-1	few	TRBD1	TGTGCCAGTAGTTTGACAGGGGGTAGCTCCTACAATGAGCAGTTCTTC	CASSLTGGSSYNEQFF
TRBV13	TRBJ2-5	NA	TRBD1	TGTGCCAGCAGCTTAGTCGGGACAGCCCAAGAGACCCAGTACTTC	CASSLVGTAQETQYF
TRBV7-6	TRBJ1-3	few	TRBD1	TGTGCCAGCAGCAGCCGGGACAGTCCGGGAAACACCATATATTTT	CASSSRDSPGNTIYF
TRBV6-1	TRBJ2-3	NA	NA	TGTGCCAGCAGTGAGAGAGGCGAACTTAGCACAGATACGCAGTATTTT	CASSERGELSTDTQYF
TRBV9	TRBJ2-3	NA	TRBD2	TGTGCCAGCAGCGTAGCTACCTGGCGGGGGGGCGGAGATACGCAGTATTTT	CASSVATWRGGGDTQYF
TRBV4-3	TRBJ1-2	NA	NA	TGCGCCAGCAGCCAAGATCTGGGCAACTATGGCTACACCTTC	CASSQDLGNYGYTF
TRBV9	TRBJ2-1	NA	NA	TGTGCCAGCAGCCCCGGGGGTAGCAACAATGAGCAGTTCTTC	CASSPGGSNNEQFF
TRBV6-6	TRBJ2-2	NA	NA	TGTGCCAGCGGAGTTATGTTTGGAACCGGGGAGCTGTTTTTT	CASGVMFGTGELFF
TRBV28	TRBJ1-3	NA	NA	TGTGCCAGCAGTTCACCTATTTCTGGAAACACCATATATTTT	CASSSPISGNTIYF
TRBV5-4	TRBJ1-1	few	NA	TGTGCCAGCAACGGGGGGGGAACAGCGAACACTGAAGCTTTCTTT	CASNGGGTANTEAFF
TRBV20-1	TRBJ2-7	NA	NA	TGCAGTCCGGTCGGGGACTACGAGCAGTACTTC	CSPVGDYEQYF
TRBV7-2	TRBJ1-1	NA	NA	TGTGCCAGCAGCTTGAGACAGAACCTTGAAGCTTTCTTT	CASSLRQNLEAFF
TRBV6-5	TRBJ2-1	few	TRBD1	TGTGCCAGCAGTAGGGACAGGAGTTACAATGAGCAGTTCTTC	CASSRDRSYNEQFF
TRBV9	TRBJ2-1	NA	NA	TGTGCCAGCAGCGTAGGATCCACAGGGGGGGGTGAGCAGTTCTTC	CASSVGSTGGGEQFF
TRBV9	TRBJ2-3	NA	TRBD2	TGTGCCAGCAGCGCGCGAGCGGGGGGGATGGGAGATACGCAGTATTTT	CASSARAGGMGDTQYF
TRBV7-8	TRBJ2-2	NA	TRBD1	TGTGCCAGCAGCCCCCGGACAGGGTACACCGGGGAGCTGTTTTTT	CASSPRTGYTGELFF
TRBV11-3	TRBJ1-2	NA	NA	TGTGCCAGCAGCCCGTCCCAAACTATCGGGAACTATGGCTACACCTTC	CASSPSQTIGNYGYTF
TRBV11-3	TRBJ2-1	NA	TRBD2	TGTGCCAGCAGCCCCAGGAAGCTAGCGGGGGGCAATGAGCAGTTCTTC	CASSPRKLAGGNEQFF
TRBV5-5	TRBJ1-5	few	NA	TGTGCCAGCAGCTTGGTCGAGTCTCTTAGCAATCAGCCCCAGCATTTT	CASSLVESLSNQPQHF
TRBV9	TRBJ2-3	once	TRBD2	TGTGCCAGCAGCGCTCGCGGGGGGGGGACTTATACGCAGTATTTT	CASSARGGGTYTQYF
TRBV5-6	TRBJ2-7	NA	NA	TGTGCCAGCAGCCCCGTGGGGGGAGCTGCCTACGAGCAGTACTTC	CASSPVGGAAYEQYF
TRBV7-6	TRBJ2-2	NA	NA	TGTGCCAGCAGCCCGGGACAGAACACCGGGGAGCTGTTTTTT	CASSPGQNTGELFF
TRBV27	TRBJ2-3	few	TRBD2	TGTGCCAGCAGTTTTATAGCGGGGGGCGGGGATACGCAGTATTTT	CASSFIAGGGDTQYF
TRBV5-6	TRBJ1-2	NA	TRBD1	TGTGCCAGCAGCTCCCAGTCAGGGGGCAGTGGCTACACCTTC	CASSSQSGGSGYTF
TRBV6-1	TRBJ1-4	few	NA	TGTGCCAGCAGTTTCGTCCAGGGTGTAAGTGAAAAACTGTTTTTT	CASSFVQGVSEKLFF
TRBV2	TRBJ1-1	NA	NA	TGTGCCAGCATTATATACATGAACACTGAAGCTTTCTTT	CASIIYMNTEAFF
TRBV29-1	TRBJ2-2	few	TRBD1	TGCAGCGTTACAGGGGTGACCGGCGGGGAGCTGTTTTTT	CSVTGVTGGELFF
TRBV7-9	TRBJ1-2	NA	NA	TGTGCCAGCAGCTTATTTGGGGCTGACTATGGCTACACCTTC	CASSLFGADYGYTF
TRBV2	TRBJ2-3	NA	NA	TGTGCCAGCATTCTAGGGGTATTAGATACGCAGTATTTT	CASILGVLDTQYF
TRBV4-3	TRBJ2-1	NA	NA	TGCGCCAGCAGCCAAGATATCGCGGGGGAGCAGTTCTTC	CASSQDIAGEQFF
TRBV4-3	TRBJ1-4	NA	NA	TGCGCCAGCAGCCAAGATGGGGCTTCTAATGAAAAACTGTTTTTT	CASSQDGASNEKLFF
TRBV5-6	TRBJ2-1	NA	NA	TGTGCCAGCAGCTTGGGGGAGGGGGCCTACAATGAGCAGTTCTTC	CASSLGEGAYNEQFF